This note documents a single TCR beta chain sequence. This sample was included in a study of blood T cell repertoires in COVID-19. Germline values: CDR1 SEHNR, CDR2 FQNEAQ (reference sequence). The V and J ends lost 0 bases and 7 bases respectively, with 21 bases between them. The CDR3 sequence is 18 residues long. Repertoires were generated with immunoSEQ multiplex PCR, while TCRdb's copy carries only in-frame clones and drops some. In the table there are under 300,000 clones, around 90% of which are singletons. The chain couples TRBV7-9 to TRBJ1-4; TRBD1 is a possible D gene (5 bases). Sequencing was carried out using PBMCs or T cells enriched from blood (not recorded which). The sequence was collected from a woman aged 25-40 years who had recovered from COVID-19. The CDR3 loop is CASSLAPMLGGLTEKLFF. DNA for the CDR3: TGTGCCAGCAGCTTAGCCCCCATGTTGGGGGGTCTGACTGAAAAACTGTTTTTT.